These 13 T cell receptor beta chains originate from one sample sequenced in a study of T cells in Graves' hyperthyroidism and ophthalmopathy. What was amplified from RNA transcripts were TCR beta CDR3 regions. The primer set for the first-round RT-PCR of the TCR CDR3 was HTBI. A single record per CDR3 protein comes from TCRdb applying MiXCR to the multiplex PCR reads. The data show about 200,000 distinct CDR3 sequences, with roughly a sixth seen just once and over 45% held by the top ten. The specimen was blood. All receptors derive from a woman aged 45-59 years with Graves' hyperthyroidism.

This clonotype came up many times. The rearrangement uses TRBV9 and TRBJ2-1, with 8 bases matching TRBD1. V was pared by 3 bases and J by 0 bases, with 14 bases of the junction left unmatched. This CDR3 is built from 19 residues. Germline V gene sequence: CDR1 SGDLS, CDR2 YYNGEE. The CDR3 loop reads CASSAVDRGRVNSYNEQFF. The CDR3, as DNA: TGTGCCAGCAGCGCCGTCGACAGGGGTAGAGTCAACTCCTACAATGAGCAGTTCTTC.

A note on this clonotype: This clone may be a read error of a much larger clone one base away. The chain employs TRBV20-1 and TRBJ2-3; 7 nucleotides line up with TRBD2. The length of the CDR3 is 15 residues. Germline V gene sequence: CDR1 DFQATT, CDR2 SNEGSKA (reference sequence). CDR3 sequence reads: CGARDFLAEGDTQYF. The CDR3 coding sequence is TGCGGTGCTAGAGATTTCCTAGCGGAAGGAGATACGCAGTATTTT.

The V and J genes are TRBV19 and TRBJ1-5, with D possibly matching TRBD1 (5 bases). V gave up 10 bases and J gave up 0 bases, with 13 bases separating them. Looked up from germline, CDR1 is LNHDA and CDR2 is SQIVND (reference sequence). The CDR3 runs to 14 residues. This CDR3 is CATEGDLSNQPQHF. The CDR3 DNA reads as TGTGCCACTGAAGGGGACCTTAGCAATCAGCCCCAGCATTTT.

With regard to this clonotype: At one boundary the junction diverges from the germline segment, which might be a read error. The CDR3: CGVEGQGAEGYTF. Written as DNA, the CDR3 is TGCGGCGTTGAGGGACAGGGGGCGGAAGGCTACACCTTC. V gene TRBV29-1 combines with J gene TRBJ1-2, with TRBD1 matching 12 bases. The germline CDR1 and CDR2 sequences are SQVTM and ANQGSEA. The length of the CDR3 is 13 residues.

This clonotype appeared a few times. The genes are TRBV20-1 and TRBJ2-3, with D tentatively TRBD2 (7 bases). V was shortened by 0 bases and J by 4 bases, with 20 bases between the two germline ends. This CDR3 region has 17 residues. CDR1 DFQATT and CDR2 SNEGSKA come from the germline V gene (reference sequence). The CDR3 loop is CSAREVLSGTSADTQYF. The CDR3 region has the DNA TGCAGTGCTAGAGAGGTCTTGAGCGGGACAAGTGCAGATACGCAGTATTTT.

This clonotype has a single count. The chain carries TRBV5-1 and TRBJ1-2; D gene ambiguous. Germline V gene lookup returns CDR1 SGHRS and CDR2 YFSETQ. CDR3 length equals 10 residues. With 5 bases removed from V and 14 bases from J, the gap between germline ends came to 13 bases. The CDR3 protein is CASRGVSATF. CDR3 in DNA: TGCGCCAGCAGGGGCGTCAGCGCTACCTTC. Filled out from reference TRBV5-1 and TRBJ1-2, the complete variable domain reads KAGVTQTPRYLIKTRGQQVTLSCSPISGHRSVSWYQQTPGQGLQFLFEYFSETQRNKGNFPGRFSGRQFSNSRSEMNVSTLELGDSALYLCASRGVSATFGSGTRLTVV.

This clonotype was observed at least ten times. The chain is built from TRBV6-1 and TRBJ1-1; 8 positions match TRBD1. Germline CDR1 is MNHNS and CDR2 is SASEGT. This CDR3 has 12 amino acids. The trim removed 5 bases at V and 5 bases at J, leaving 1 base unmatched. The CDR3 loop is CASSRQGTEAFF. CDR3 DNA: TGTGCCAGCAGTCGACAGGGGACTGAAGCTTTCTTT.

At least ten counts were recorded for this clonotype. CDR3 DNA sequence: TGTGCCAGCAGCCCTTACAGGATTGGTCAGCCCCAGCATTTT. Its protein product is CASSPYRIGQPQHF. The chain joins TRBV12-3 or TRBV12-4 to TRBJ1-5; the D gene is possibly TRBD1 (5 bases). The CDR3 totals 14 residues. Trimming cost V 6 bases and J 6 bases, with 15 bases left between them.

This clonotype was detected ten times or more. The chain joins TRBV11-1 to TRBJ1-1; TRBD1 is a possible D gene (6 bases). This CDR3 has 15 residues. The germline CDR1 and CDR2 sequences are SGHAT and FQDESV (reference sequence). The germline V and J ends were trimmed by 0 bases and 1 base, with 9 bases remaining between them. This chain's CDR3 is CASSLAAQGNTEAFF. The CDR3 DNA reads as TGTGCCAGCAGCTTAGCCGCACAGGGGAACACTGAAGCTTTCTTT.

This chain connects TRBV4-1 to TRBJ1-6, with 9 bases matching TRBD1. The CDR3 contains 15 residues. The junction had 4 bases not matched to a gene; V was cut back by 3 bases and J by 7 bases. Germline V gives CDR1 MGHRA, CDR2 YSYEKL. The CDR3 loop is CASSHMGQGNSPLHF. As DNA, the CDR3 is TGCGCCAGCAGCCATATGGGACAGGGAAATTCACCCCTCCACTTT.

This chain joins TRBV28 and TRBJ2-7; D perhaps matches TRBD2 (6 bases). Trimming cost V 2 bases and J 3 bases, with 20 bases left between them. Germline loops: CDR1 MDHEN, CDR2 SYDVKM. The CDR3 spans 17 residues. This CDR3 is CASSLNPSIGAGYEQYF. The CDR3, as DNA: TGTGCCAGCAGTTTAAATCCCAGTATCGGAGCGGGCTACGAGCAGTACTTC.

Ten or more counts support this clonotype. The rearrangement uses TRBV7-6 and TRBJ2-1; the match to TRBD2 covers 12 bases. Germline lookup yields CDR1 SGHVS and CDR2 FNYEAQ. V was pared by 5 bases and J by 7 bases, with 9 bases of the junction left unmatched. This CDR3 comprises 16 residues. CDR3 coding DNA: TGTGCCAGCAGCCCCTGGTCTAGCGGGAGGGATAATGAGCAGTTCTTC. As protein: CASSPWSSGRDNEQFF.

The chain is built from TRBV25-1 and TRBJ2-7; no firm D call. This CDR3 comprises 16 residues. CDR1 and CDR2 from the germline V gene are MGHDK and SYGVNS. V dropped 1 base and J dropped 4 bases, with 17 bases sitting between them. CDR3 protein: CASSESHVSVFYEQYF. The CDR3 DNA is TGTGCCAGCAGTGAATCCCACGTTTCGGTCTTTTACGAGCAGTACTTC.